Described below is a single T cell receptor beta chain sequence and its context. The antigen is not known. The data were obtained in a study of cytomegalovirus exposure and HLA in healthy donors. The study's findings and limits: TCR beta chains numbering some 160 were designated cytomegalovirus-associated. Analysis performed later found approximately 17,000 TCR beta sequences associated with HLA alleles at 0.05 false discovery rate.

PCR primers comprised 60 Vbeta and 13 Jbeta primers. TCRdb's copy holds only in-frame clones and misses some; the assay was immunoSEQ multiplex PCR. The sample has about 170,000 clones, around 85% seen once; the top ten hold 1%. The V gene's germline CDR1 is SGHNT and CDR2 YYREEE (reference sequence). Between the trimmed V and J ends, which lost 4 bases and 5 bases, there was a span of 17 bases. The CDR3 extends over 15 amino acids. The rearrangement links TRBV5-4 to TRBJ2-3; a weak D match, TRBD2 (5 bases). Input material: PBMCs. The clonotype was recovered from a boy aged 2 to 10 in good health and CMV-seronegative. The CDR3 here is CASSPEVNRVDTQYF. The CDR3 nucleotides read TGTGCCAGCAGCCCGGAGGTAAATAGGGTAGATACGCAGTATTTT.